This T cell receptor beta chain stems from a study of blood T cell repertoires in COVID-19. Study-level background: Researchers got acute and convalescent COVID-19 samples from the United States, Italy and Spain. Sample material is recorded as cDNA or gDNA derived from T cells, B-cell-depleted T cells, or PBMCs.

The CDR3 covers 16 residues. V lost 3 bases and J lost 5; bases outside the gene matches: 9. The germline V gene encodes CDR1 MGHDK and CDR2 SYGVNS. Seattle enrolled patients during active infection and tracked them longitudinally. Per the study methods: Nucleated cell counts were estimated from reference gene primer amplification. The table came from immunoSEQ multiplex PCR; TCRdb's copy has only in-frame clones and leaves some out. The DNA gave D and trimming, while V, J and clone size come from that table. The profile shows approximately 200,000 clones, 70% to 90% of them singletons. This clonotype was sampled from a person aged 65 to 79 with COVID-19, enrolled during active disease. Sequences were obtained from peripheral blood. The rearrangement joins TRBV25-1 to TRBJ2-1; 8 bases are a match to TRBD2. Here the CDR3 reads CASSDFRLAGDNEQFF. The CDR3 nucleotides read TGTGCCAGCAGTGACTTTAGGCTAGCGGGTGACAATGAGCAGTTCTTC.